The 26 T cell receptor beta chains reported below all come from one sample, sequenced in a study of a mutant IDH1 vaccine in newly diagnosed glioma. Assay used: immunoSEQ multiplex PCR; TCRdb lists only in-frame clones, some missing. The table includes roughly 130,000 clones, about 80% detected once. Antigens of these TCRs are unknown. Time point given: week 11, during vaccination. A single vaccine dose contained 300 ug of mutant IDH1 20-mer peptide, and topical imiquimod was used with it. Material: PBMCs, obtained from a glioma patient whose treatment included an IDH1 peptide vaccine. The receptors here all came from a man aged 35 to 55 with glioma.

J is TRBJ2-1 and V is TRBV2; D tentatively fits TRBD1 or TRBD2 (5 bases each). The V end lost 6 bases, the J end lost 6 bases, and 12 bases lay between the germline ends. The CDR3 runs to 13 residues. In germline, CDR1 is SNHLY, CDR2 FYNNEI. The chain's CDR3 is CASSRGPFNEQFF. CDR3 sequence (DNA): TGTGCCAGCAGCCGGGGACCCTTCAATGAGCAGTTCTTC.

This chain uses TRBV18 with TRBJ2-7; 7 bases are shared with TRBD1. Germline V lookup: CDR1 KGHSH, CDR2 LQKENI. The CDR3 is 14 amino acids. The junction had 3 bases not matched to a gene; V was cut back by 1 base and J by 3 bases. The chain's CDR3 is CASSPQQGFYEQYF. The CDR3 coding sequence is TGTGCCAGCTCACCACAACAGGGGTTCTACGAGCAGTACTTC.

The chain couples TRBV2 to TRBJ2-7, with D maybe TRBD1 (5 bases). Trimming shortened V by 3 bases and J by 4 bases, and 13 bases separated the two germline ends. CDR1 SNHLY and CDR2 FYNNEI come from the germline V gene. The CDR3 covers 14 residues. DNA of the CDR3: TGTGCCAGCAGTGAGTCAGGGTTTGGATACGAGCAGTACTTC. This codes for CASSESGFGYEQYF.

This clone turned up a few times. The chain combines TRBV10-3 with TRBJ1-1, with D unresolved. The CDR3 is 15 amino acids. Trimming removed 3 bases from V and 2 bases from J, with 13 bases in between. The germline gives CDR1 ENHRY, CDR2 SYGVKD. Here the CDR3 reads CAISDPVRGNTEAFF. The CDR3 DNA reads TGTGCCATCAGTGACCCCGTTCGGGGTAACACTGAAGCTTTCTTT.

The genes are TRBV7-2 and TRBJ1-6; unclear D gene. The germline V and J ends were trimmed by 6 bases and 8 bases, with 11 bases remaining between them. The germline CDR1 and CDR2 sequences are SGHTA and FQGNSA. The CDR3 runs 13 residues. The CDR3 is CASRSWEDSPLHF. The CDR3 bases are TGTGCCAGCAGATCTTGGGAGGATTCACCCCTCCACTTT. Full variable domain (missing parts from reference TRBV7-2 and TRBJ1-6): GAGVSQSPSNKVTEKGKDVELRCDPISGHTALYWYRQSLGQGLEFLIYFQGNSAPDKSGLPSDRFSAERTGGSVSTLTIQRTQQEDSAVYLCASRSWEDSPLHFGNGTRLTVT.

The count of this clone is one. The chain joins TRBV6-5 to TRBJ2-7; 14 positions agree with TRBD2. Germline V lookup: CDR1 MNHEY, CDR2 SVGAGI. The length of the CDR3 is 15 residues. V dropped 5 bases and J dropped 1; count of bases not matched to a gene: 1. The CDR3 region is CASSGTSGGSYEQYF. CDR3 DNA: TGTGCCAGCAGTGGGACTAGCGGGGGATCCTACGAGCAGTACTTC.

The gene calls are TRBV6-6 and TRBJ2-1, with 10 bases that match TRBD2. The J segment lost 5 bases and the V segment lost 5 bases, leaving 6 bases of the junction unmatched. Germline V gene sequence: CDR1 MNHNY, CDR2 SVGAGI (reference sequence). The CDR3 has 15 residues. CDR3 in amino acids: CASSPPGLANNEQFF. As DNA, the CDR3 is TGTGCCAGCAGTCCACCGGGACTAGCGAACAATGAGCAGTTCTTC.

The rearrangement links TRBV2 to TRBJ1-3, with 10 bases lining up with TRBD1. CDR3 length: 15 residues. From germline, CDR1 is SNHLY and CDR2 FYNNEI. The J segment lost 4 bases and the V segment lost 4 bases, leaving 4 bases of the junction unmatched. CDR3 region: CASSGQGAPGNTIYF. In DNA, the CDR3 is TGTGCCAGCAGTGGACAGGGGGCGCCGGGAAACACCATATATTTT.

This clone turned up a few times. This chain uses TRBV19 with TRBJ2-2, with D unclear. The CDR3 is 15 residues long. V was clipped by 3 bases and J by 3 bases, with 11 bases between them. The germline CDR1 and CDR2 sequences are LNHDA and SQIVND (reference sequence). The CDR3 nucleotides read TGTGCCAGTAGTATGTCCTACCGTGACACCGGGGAGCTGTTTTTT. It translates to CASSMSYRDTGELFF. Combining the CDR3 with reference TRBV19 and TRBJ2-2 gives the whole variable domain DGGITQSPKYLFRKEGQNVTLSCEQNLNHDAMYWYRQDPGQGLRLIYYSQIVNDFQKGDIAEGYSVSREKKESFPLTVTSAQKNPTAFYLCASSMSYRDTGELFFGEGSRLTVL.

This clone was seen a handful of times. This rearrangement joins TRBV27 to TRBJ1-2, with D tentatively TRBD1 (6 bases). This CDR3 region has 16 residues. Trimming shortened V by 0 bases and J by 4 bases, and 15 bases separated the two germline ends. Germline CDR1 reads MNHEY; CDR2 reads SMNVEV (reference sequence). The CDR3: CASSLSLPGGGYGYTF. Here the CDR3 DNA reads TGTGCCAGCAGTTTATCCCTACCGGGGGGCGGCTATGGCTACACCTTC.

The chain joins TRBV7-2 to TRBJ1-2; TRBD1 aligns across 7 bases. Losses at the gene ends were 1 base for V and 2 bases for J; bases not matched to a gene: 4. Germline CDR1 and CDR2: SGHTA and FQGNSA. The CDR3 consists of 15 residues. CDR3 sequence reads: CASSLGQGGNYGYTF. The DNA of the CDR3 is TGTGCCAGCAGCTTAGGACAGGGCGGGAACTATGGCTACACCTTC.

The chain has TRBV18 and TRBJ2-7; 8 bases line up with TRBD1. V lost 5 bases and J lost 6; bases outside the gene matches: 12. The CDR3 covers 15 residues. Germline-derived CDR1 and CDR2 are KGHSH and LQKENI. The CDR3 bases are TGTGCCAGCTCAACAAGGGGGACAGGAGGCTCCGAGCAGTACTTC. Translating gives CASSTRGTGGSEQYF.

The chain recombines TRBV29-1 with TRBJ1-5, with 10 bases fitting TRBD1. Trimming at V came to 6 bases and at J to 3 bases, leaving 11 bases not matched to a gene. CDR3 length: 16 residues. Looked up from germline, CDR1 is SQVTM and CDR2 is ANQGSEA. In DNA form, the CDR3 reads TGCAGCGTGGCTCTACCGGGACAGGGGTACAATCAGCCCCAGCATTTT. Translating it yields CSVALPGQGYNQPQHF.

V is TRBV27 and J is TRBJ1-6; D possibly corresponds to TRBD1 (5 bases). This CDR3 has 15 residues. Germline CDR1 reads MNHEY; CDR2 reads SMNVEV (reference sequence). V was pared by 6 bases and J by 7 bases, with 16 bases between. This chain's CDR3 is CASRVLREGNSPLHF. The CDR3 DNA follows: TGTGCCAGCAGGGTTTTGAGGGAGGGGAATTCACCCCTCCACTTT.

This clone was observed once. The chain combines TRBV15 with TRBJ2-1, with TRBD2 identical over 7 bases. The CDR3 extends over 15 amino acids. In germline, CDR1 is LNHNV, CDR2 YYDKDF (reference sequence). The V gene end was trimmed by 5 bases and the J gene end by 6 bases; junction bases not matched to a gene: 10. CDR3 sequence reads: CATSGRLAGVNEQFF. DNA for the CDR3: TGTGCCACCAGCGGTCGACTAGCTGGGGTCAATGAGCAGTTCTTC.

V gene TRBV7-3 combines with J gene TRBJ1-1; 7 bases line up with TRBD1. With 5 bases clipped from V and 4 bases from J, the junction kept 10 bases outside the gene matches. This CDR3 is built from 15 residues. Germline V gene lookup returns CDR1 SGHTA and CDR2 FQGTGA. CDR3 amino acids: CASSAEGQMITEAFF. DNA of the CDR3: TGTGCCAGCAGCGCGGAGGGACAGATGATCACTGAAGCTTTCTTT. Full variable domain (outside the CDR3, taken from reference TRBV7-3 and TRBJ1-1): GAGVSQTPSNKVTEKGKYVELRCDPISGHTALYWYRQSLGQGPEFLIYFQGTGAADDSGLPNDRFFAVRPEGSVSTLKIQRTERGDSAVYLCASSAEGQMITEAFFGQGTRLTVV.

The chain recombines TRBV6-5 with TRBJ1-5; D might be TRBD1 (6 bases). Looked up from germline, CDR1 is MNHEY and CDR2 is SVGAGI. CDR3 length: 15 residues. The V gene lost 4 bases and the J gene lost 1 base, with 11 bases spanning the gap. The CDR3 region is CASSSDRNSNQPQHF. CDR3 nucleotide sequence: TGTGCCAGCAGTTCGGACAGAAACAGCAATCAGCCCCAGCATTTT.

The chain is built from TRBV4-3 and TRBJ2-2; D could derive from TRBD1 or TRBD2 (5 bases each). Trimming pared 1 base from V and 7 bases from J, leaving 22 bases between. Germline CDR1 is LGHNA and CDR2 is YSLEER. The CDR3 length is 18 residues. CDR3 in DNA: TGCGCCAGCAGCCAAGCGATGTTTCGGGGCTTGAATGGCGGGGAGCTGTTTTTT. Its translation: CASSQAMFRGLNGGELFF.

The chain couples TRBV4-3 to TRBJ2-1, with a possible D match to TRBD1 (5 bases). V lost 1 base, J lost 8 bases, and 9 bases lay in between. Germline V gene lookup returns CDR1 LGHNA and CDR2 YSLEER. CDR3 size: 13 residues. CDR3 protein: CASSQGQGYEQFF. The CDR3 DNA follows: TGCGCCAGCAGCCAAGGGCAGGGCTATGAGCAGTTCTTC.

This clone was observed a handful of times. The chain uses TRBV5-4 and TRBJ1-3, with TRBD1 matching over 8 bases. Trimming at V came to 6 bases and at J to 4 bases, leaving 3 bases not matched to a gene. From germline, CDR1 is SGHNT and CDR2 YYREEE (reference sequence). This CDR3 is built from 13 residues. CDR3 loop: CASKGQGGNTIYF. CDR3 in DNA: TGTGCCAGCAAAGGACAGGGAGGAAACACCATATATTTT.

This clone was counted only a few times. The chain links TRBV30 to TRBJ1-2; a weak D match, TRBD1 (5 bases). Trimming pared 0 bases from V and 4 bases from J, leaving 12 bases between. Germline loops: CDR1 GTSNPN, CDR2 SVGIG (reference sequence). The CDR3 runs 14 residues. In DNA form, the CDR3 reads TGTGCCTGGAGTGTACAGCGACAGACCTATGGCTACACCTTC. It encodes CAWSVQRQTYGYTF.

The chain carries TRBV7-8 and TRBJ2-7; 8 nucleotides align to TRBD1. V lost 7 bases to trimming and J lost 0 bases; unmatched junction nucleotides: 8. This CDR3 is 15 amino acids long. Germline V gene lookup returns CDR1 SGHVS and CDR2 FQNEAQ. The CDR3: CASTGGQVISYEQYF. CDR3 coding DNA: TGTGCCAGCACCGGGGGACAGGTGATCTCCTACGAGCAGTACTTC.

V is TRBV27 and J is TRBJ2-2; TRBD2 matches 9 bases. V dropped 3 bases and J dropped 0; count of bases not matched to a gene: 2. The CDR3 runs to 16 residues. The germline V gene has CDR1 MNHEY and CDR2 SMNVEV (reference sequence). In nucleotides, the CDR3 is TGTGCCAGCAGTTTCAGACTAGCGGCGAACACCGGGGAGCTGTTTTTT. Its protein is CASSFRLAANTGELFF.

The chain is built from TRBV5-8 and TRBJ2-1; D remains unclear. This CDR3 has 16 amino acids. V dropped 1 base and J dropped 5 bases, with 16 bases sitting between them. Germline V gene sequence: CDR1 SGHTS, CDR2 YDEGEE. CDR3 loop: CASSLIGSFPNNEQFF. The CDR3 bases are TGTGCCAGCAGCTTGATAGGCAGCTTCCCAAACAATGAGCAGTTCTTC.

The V call is TRBV6-1, the J call TRBJ2-5, with TRBD2 identical over 7 bases. CDR1 and CDR2 (germline): MNHNS, SASEGT. The ends lost 7 bases at V and 13 bases at J; junction bases unmatched: 18. This CDR3 has 14 residues. CDR3 nucleotide sequence: TGTGCCAGCACTGCCTCTTTATCTAGCGGATCCGGGTACTTC. The encoded protein is CASTASLSSGSGYF.

This clone occurred a few times. This sequence joins TRBV11-3 and TRBJ2-7; TRBD1 is a possible D gene (5 bases). The CDR3 contains 14 residues. Germline assignment: CDR1 SGHNT and CDR2 YENEEA. Trimming pared 3 bases from V and 3 bases from J, leaving 12 bases between. CDR3: CASSLGPDLYEQYF. Here the CDR3 DNA reads TGTGCCAGCAGCTTGGGGCCAGACCTCTACGAGCAGTACTTC.